The 3 T cell receptor beta chains presented below share a single source sample, sequenced in a study of OX40 agonist ivuxolimab in advanced cancers. Only in-frame clones appear in the TCRdb table, and some are missing; sequencing was by immunoSEQ multiplex PCR. The sample holds some 64,000 clones, 80% to 90% seen once. The sequencing used CD4+ or CD8+ T cells sorted from blood, collected in a trial of the OX40 agonist ivuxolimab. These receptors were obtained from an adult with an advanced solid tumor such as melanoma, head and neck, liver or kidney cancer.

This chain connects TRBV18 to TRBJ2-5, with a weak D call TRBD2 (5 bases). The V and J ends lost 0 bases and 5 bases respectively, with 10 bases between them. In germline, CDR1 is KGHSH, CDR2 LQKENI. The CDR3 spans 14 residues. In nucleotides, the CDR3 is TGTGCCAGCTCACCACCGGGAGATGCGGAGACCCAGTACTTC. As protein: CASSPPGDAETQYF.

The table lists this clone with a few counts. The genes are TRBV5-1 and TRBJ2-7; 12 bases line up with TRBD2. This CDR3 is built from 16 residues. Losses at the gene ends were 0 bases for V and 2 bases for J; bases not matched to a gene: 3. Germline V gene lookup returns CDR1 SGHRS and CDR2 YFSETQ. For the CDR3, the DNA is TGCGCCAGCAGCTTGGGGACTAGCGGGAAGCCCTACGAGCAGTACTTC. This codes for CASSLGTSGKPYEQYF.

The chain joins TRBV5-6 to TRBJ2-1; 10 bases fit TRBD2. Per germline, CDR1 SGHDT and CDR2 YYEEEE. With 1 base clipped from V and 1 base from J, the junction kept 11 bases outside the gene matches. There are 19 residues in the CDR3. The CDR3 coding sequence is TGTGCCAGCAGCTTGTTAGGGCTAGCGGGAGATGTGTCCTACAATGAGCAGTTCTTC. Its translation is CASSLLGLAGDVSYNEQFF. Drawing the rest from reference TRBV5-6 and TRBJ2-1, the complete variable domain is DAGVTQSPTHLIKTRGQQVTLRCSPKSGHDTVSWYQQALGQGPQFIFQYYEEEERQRGNFPDRFSGHQFPNYSSELNVNALLLGDSALYLCASSLLGLAGDVSYNEQFFGPGTRLTVL.